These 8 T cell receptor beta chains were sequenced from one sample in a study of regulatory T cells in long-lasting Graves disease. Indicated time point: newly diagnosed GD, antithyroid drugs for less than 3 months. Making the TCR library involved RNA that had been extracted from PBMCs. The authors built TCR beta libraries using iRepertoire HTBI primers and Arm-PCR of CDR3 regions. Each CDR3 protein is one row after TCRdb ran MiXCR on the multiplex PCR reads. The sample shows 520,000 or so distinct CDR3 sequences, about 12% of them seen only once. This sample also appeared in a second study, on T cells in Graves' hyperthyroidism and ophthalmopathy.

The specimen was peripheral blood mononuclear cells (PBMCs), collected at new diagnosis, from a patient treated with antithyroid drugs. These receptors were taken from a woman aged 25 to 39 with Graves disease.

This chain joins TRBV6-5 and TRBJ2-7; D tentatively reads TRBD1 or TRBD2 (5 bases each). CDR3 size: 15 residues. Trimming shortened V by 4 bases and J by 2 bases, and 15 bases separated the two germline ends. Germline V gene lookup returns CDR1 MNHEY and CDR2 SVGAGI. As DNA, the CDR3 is TGTGCCAGCAGTTTATCCGTCCGGGGCCCCTACGAGCAGTACTTC. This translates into CASSLSVRGPYEQYF.

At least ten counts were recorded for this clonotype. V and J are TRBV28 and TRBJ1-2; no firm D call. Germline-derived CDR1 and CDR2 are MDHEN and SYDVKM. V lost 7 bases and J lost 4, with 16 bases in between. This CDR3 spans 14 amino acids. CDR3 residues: CASTYHTTGYGYTF. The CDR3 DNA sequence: TGTGCCAGCACCTACCACACGACGGGCTATGGCTACACCTTC.

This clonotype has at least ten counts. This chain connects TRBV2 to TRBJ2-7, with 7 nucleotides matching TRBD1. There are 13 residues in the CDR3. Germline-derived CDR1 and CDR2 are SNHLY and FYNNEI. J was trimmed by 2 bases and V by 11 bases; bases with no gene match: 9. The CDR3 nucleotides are TGTGCCGGACAAAAAGGACAGGCCTACGAGCAGTACTTC. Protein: CAGQKGQAYEQYF.

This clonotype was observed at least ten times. CDR3 bases: TGTGCCAGTAGTATTACAACGAGAGGCAATCAGCCCCAGCATTTT. Translating gives CASSITTRGNQPQHF. The rearrangement uses TRBV19 and TRBJ1-5; D unresolved. From germline, CDR1 is LNHDA and CDR2 SQIVND (reference sequence). Trimming pared 3 bases from V and 2 bases from J, leaving 11 bases between. This CDR3 is built from 15 residues.

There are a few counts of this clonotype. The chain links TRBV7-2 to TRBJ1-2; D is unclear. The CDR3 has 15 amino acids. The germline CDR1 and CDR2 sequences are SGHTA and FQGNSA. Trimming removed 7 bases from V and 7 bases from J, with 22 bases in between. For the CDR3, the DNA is TGTGCCAGCACCACCGAGCTGACGGGTTTCTCTGGCTACACCTTC. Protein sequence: CASTTELTGFSGYTF.

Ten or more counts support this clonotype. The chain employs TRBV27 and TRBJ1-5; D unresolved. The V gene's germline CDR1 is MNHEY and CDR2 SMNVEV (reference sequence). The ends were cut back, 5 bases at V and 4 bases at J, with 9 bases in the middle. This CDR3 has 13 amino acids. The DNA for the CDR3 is TGTGCCAGCAGTCTCTTATATAATCAGCCCCAGCATTTT. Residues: CASSLLYNQPQHF.

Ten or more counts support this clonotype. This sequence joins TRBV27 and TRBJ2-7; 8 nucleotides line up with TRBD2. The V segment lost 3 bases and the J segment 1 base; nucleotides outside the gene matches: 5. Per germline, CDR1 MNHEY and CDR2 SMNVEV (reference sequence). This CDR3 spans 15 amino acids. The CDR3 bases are TGTGCCAGCAGTTTTTCCGGGACTAGATCCTACGAGCAGTACTTC. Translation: CASSFSGTRSYEQYF.

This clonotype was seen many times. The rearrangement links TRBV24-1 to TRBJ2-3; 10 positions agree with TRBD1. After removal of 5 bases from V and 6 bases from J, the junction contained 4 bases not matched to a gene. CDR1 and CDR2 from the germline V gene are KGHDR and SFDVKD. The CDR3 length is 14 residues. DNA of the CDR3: TGTGCCACCAGTGTGGGACAGGGGATCGATACGCAGTATTTT. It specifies CATSVGQGIDTQYF.